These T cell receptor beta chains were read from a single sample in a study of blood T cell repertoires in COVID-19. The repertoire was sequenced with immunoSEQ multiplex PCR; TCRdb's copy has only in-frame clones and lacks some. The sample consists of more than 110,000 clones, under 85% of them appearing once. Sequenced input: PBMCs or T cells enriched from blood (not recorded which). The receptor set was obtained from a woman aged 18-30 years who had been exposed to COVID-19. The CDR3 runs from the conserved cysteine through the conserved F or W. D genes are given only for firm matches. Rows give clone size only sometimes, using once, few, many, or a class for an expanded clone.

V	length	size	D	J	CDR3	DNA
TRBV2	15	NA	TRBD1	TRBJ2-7	CASSTGGAKAYEQYF	TGTGCCAGCAGTACAGGGGGCGCTAAGGCGTACGAGCAGTACTTC
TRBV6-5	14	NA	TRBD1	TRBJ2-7	CASRTGTDTYEQYF	TGTGCCAGCAGAACAGGGACAGACACCTACGAGCAGTACTTC
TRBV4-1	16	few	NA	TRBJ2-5	CASSPAASSVGETQYF	TGCGCCAGCAGCCCGGCCGCATCCTCGGTCGGGGAGACCCAGTACTTC
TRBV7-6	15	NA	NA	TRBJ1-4	CASSLDAGFGEKLFF	TGTGCCAGCAGCTTAGACGCAGGGTTTGGCGAAAAACTGTTTTTT
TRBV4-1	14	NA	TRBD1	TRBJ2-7	CASSHPGQGYEQYF	TGCGCCAGCAGCCACCCGGGACAGGGGTACGAGCAGTACTTC
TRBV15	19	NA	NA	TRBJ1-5	CATSRKILHRGRGNQPQHF	TGTGCCACCAGCAGAAAGATCCTCCACAGAGGGCGCGGCAATCAGCCCCAGCATTTT
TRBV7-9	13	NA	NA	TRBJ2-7	CASSSLRSYEQYF	TGTGCCAGCAGCTCCCTACGCTCCTACGAGCAGTACTTC
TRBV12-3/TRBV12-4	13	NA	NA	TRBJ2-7	CASSFGVLNEQYF	TGTGCCAGCAGTTTCGGTGTGCTAAACGAGCAGTACTTC
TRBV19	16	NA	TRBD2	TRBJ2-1	CASSVGTSGGYNEQFF	TGTGCCAGTAGTGTCGGGACTAGCGGGGGCTACAATGAGCAGTTCTTC
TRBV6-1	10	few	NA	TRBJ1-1	CASSDRRAFF	TGTGCCAGCAGTGATCGGCGGGCTTTCTTT
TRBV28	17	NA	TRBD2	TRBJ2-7	CASSLYLGLAGGGEQYF	TGTGCCAGCAGTCTATACCTGGGACTAGCGGGAGGCGGCGAGCAGTACTTC
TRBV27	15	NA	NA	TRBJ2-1	CASSKIAAGYNEQFF	TGTGCCAGCAGTAAGATAGCGGCTGGCTACAATGAGCAGTTCTTC
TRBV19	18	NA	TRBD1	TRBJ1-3	CASSMGTGRFGSGNTIYF	TGTGCCAGTAGTATGGGGACAGGGAGGTTTGGCTCTGGAAACACCATATATTTT
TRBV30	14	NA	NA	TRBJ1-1	CAWSGGGGNTEAFF	TGTGCCTGGAGTGGGGGGGGAGGGAACACTGAAGCTTTCTTT
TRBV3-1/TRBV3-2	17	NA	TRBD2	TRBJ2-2	CASSRGGAGGPDGELFF	TGTGCCAGCAGCCGGGGAGGAGCGGGAGGGCCTGACGGGGAGCTGTTTTTT
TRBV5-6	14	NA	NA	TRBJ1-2	CASSPIGVPNGYTF	TGTGCCAGCAGCCCCATAGGGGTCCCCAATGGCTACACCTTC
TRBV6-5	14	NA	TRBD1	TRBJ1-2	CASRGTGSSYGYTF	TGTGCCAGCAGAGGGACAGGGAGTAGCTATGGCTACACCTTC
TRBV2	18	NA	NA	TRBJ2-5	CASSGPYSTHPGQETQYF	TGTGCCAGCAGTGGCCCATATTCTACTCACCCAGGCCAAGAGACCCAGTACTTC
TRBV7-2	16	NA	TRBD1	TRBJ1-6	CASSWKQGANNSPLHF	TGTGCCAGCAGCTGGAAACAGGGGGCGAATAATTCACCCCTCCACTTT
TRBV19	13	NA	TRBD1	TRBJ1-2	CATATGRNYGYTF	TGTGCCACCGCGACAGGGCGAAACTATGGCTACACCTTC
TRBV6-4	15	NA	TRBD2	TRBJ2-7	CASRASGSKAYEQYF	TGTGCCAGCAGGGCTAGCGGGAGTAAAGCCTACGAGCAGTACTTC
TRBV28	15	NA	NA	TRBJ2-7	CASSFKEEGGYEQYF	TGTGCCAGCAGTTTTAAAGAGGAAGGGGGATACGAGCAGTACTTC
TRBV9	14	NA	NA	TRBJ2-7	CASSVAYRGGEQYF	TGTGCCAGCAGCGTAGCTTACCGGGGTGGAGAGCAGTACTTC
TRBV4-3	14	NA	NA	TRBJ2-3	CASSQEWRADTQYF	TGCGCCAGCAGCCAAGAGTGGAGAGCAGATACGCAGTATTTT
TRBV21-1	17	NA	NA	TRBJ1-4	CASSKAPSGGKEEKLFF	TGTGCCAGCAGCAAAGCGCCTTCGGGGGGTAAAGAAGAAAAACTGTTTTTT
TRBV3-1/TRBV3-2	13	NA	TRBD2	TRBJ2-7	CASSQRLAGEQYF	TGTGCCAGCAGCCAGCGACTAGCTGGCGAGCAGTACTTC
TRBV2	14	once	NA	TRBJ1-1	CASQGALRTTEAFF	TGTGCCAGCCAAGGGGCCCTACGGACCACTGAAGCTTTCTTT
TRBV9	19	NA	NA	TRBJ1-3	CASSVGFFRGQSSGNTIYF	TGTGCCAGCAGCGTAGGTTTCTTCAGGGGACAAAGCTCTGGAAACACCATATATTTT
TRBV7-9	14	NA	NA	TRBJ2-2	CASTLQVNTGELFF	TGTGCCAGCACCCTACAGGTGAACACCGGGGAGCTGTTTTTT
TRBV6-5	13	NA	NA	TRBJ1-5	CASSYSRNQPQHF	TGTGCCAGCAGTTACTCGCGGAATCAGCCCCAGCATTTT
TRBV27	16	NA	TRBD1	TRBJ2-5	CASSIRMGQGWETQYF	TGTGCCAGCAGTATCCGGATGGGACAGGGCTGGGAGACCCAGTACTTC
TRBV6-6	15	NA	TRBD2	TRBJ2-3	CASSSRTSVPDTQYF	TGTGCCAGCAGTTCCCGGACTAGCGTCCCAGATACGCAGTATTTT
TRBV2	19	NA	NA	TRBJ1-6	CASSQPSFVGLNIDSPLHF	TGTGCCAGCAGTCAACCGAGTTTCGTGGGGCTAAATATTGATTCACCCCTCCACTTT
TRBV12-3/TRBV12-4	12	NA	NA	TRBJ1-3	CASRTSGNTIYF	TGTGCCAGCAGGACATCTGGAAACACCATATATTTT
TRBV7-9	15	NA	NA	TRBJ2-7	CASSLGSLDSYEQYF	TGTGCCAGCAGCTTAGGTAGCTTAGACTCCTACGAGCAGTACTTC
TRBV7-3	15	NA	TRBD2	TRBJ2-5	CASSLGGGPGETQYF	TGTGCCAGCAGCTTAGGGGGAGGGCCCGGGGAGACCCAGTACTTC
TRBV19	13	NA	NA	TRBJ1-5	CASSIGRNQPQHF	TGTGCCAGTAGTATTGGCAGGAATCAGCCCCAGCATTTT
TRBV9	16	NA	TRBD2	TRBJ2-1	CASSGTSGLTYNEQFF	TGTGCCAGCAGTGGGACTAGCGGCCTCACCTACAATGAGCAGTTCTTC
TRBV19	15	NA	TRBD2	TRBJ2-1	CASSDLAGVGNEQFF	TGTGCCAGTAGTGATCTAGCGGGAGTGGGCAATGAGCAGTTCTTC
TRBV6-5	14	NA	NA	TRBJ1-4	CASSPQKINEKLFF	TGTGCCAGCAGTCCCCAGAAAATTAATGAAAAACTGTTTTTT
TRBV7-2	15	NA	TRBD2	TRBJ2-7	CASSLWGTSVHEQYF	TGTGCCAGCAGCTTATGGGGGACTAGCGTACACGAGCAGTACTTC